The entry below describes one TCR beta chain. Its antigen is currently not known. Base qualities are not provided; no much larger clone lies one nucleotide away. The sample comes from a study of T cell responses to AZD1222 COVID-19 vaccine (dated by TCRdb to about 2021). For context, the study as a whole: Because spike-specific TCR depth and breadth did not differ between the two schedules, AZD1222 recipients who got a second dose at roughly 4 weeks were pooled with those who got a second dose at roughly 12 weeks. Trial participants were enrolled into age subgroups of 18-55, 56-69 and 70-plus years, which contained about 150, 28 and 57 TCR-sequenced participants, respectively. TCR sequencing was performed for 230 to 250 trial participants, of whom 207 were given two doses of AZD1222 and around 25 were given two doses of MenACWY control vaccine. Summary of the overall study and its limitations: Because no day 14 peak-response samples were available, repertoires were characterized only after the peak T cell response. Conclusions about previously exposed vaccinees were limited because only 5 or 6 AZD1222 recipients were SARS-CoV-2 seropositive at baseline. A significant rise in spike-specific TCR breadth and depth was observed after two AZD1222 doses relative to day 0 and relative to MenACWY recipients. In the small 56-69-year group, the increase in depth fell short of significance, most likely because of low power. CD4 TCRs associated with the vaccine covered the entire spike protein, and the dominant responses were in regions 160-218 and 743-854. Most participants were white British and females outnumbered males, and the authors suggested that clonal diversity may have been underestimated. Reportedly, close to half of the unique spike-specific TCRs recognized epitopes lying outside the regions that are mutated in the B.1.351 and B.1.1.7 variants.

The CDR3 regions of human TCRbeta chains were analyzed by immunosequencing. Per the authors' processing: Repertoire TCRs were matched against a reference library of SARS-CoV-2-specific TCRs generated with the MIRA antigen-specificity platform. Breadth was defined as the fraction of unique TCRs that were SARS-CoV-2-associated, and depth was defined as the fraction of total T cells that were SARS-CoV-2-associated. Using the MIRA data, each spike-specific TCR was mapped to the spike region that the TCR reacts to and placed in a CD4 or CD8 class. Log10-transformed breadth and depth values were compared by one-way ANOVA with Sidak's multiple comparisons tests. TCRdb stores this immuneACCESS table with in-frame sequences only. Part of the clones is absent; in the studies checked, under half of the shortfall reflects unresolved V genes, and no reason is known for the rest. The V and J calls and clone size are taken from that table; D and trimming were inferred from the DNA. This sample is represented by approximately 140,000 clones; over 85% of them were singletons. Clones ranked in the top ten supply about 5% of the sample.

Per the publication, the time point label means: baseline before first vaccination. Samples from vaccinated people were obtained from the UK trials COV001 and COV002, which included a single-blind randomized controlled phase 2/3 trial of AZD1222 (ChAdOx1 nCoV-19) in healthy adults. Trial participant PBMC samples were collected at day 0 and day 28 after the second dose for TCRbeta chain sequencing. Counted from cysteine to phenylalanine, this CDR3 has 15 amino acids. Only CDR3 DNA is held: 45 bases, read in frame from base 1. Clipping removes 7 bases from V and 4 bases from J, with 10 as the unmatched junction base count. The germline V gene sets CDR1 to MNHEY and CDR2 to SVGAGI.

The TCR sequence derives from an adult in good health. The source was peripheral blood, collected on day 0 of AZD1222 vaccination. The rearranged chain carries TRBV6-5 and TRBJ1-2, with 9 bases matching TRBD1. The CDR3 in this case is CASKEGTGGSYGYTF. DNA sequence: TGTGCCAGCAAGGAGGGAACAGGGGGCAGCTATGGCTACACCTTC.